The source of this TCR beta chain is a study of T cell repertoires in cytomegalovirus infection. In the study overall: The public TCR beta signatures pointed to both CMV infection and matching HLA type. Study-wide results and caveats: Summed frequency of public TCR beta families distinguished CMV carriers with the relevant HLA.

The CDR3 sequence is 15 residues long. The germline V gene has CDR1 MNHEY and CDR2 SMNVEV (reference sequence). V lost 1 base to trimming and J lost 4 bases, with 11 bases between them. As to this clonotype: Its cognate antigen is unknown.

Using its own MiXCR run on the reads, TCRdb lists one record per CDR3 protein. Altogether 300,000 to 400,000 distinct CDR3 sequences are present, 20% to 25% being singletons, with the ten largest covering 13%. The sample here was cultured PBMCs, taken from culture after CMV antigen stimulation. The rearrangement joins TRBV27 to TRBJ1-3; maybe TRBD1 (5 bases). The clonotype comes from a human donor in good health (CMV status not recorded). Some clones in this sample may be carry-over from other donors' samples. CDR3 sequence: CASSLLWGSGNTIYF. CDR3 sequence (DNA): TGTGCCAGCAGTTTATTATGGGGCTCCGGAAACACCATATATTTT.